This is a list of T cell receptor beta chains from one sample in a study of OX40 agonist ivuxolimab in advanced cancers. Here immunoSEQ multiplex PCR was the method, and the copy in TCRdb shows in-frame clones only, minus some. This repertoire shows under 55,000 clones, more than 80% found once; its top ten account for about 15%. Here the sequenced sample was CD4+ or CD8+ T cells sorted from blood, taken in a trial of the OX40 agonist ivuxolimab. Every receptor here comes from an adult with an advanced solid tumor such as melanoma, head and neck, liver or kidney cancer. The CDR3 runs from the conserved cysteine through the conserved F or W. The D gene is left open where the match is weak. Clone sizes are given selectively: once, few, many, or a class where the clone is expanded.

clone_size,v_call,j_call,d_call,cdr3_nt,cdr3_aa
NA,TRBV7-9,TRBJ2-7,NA,TGTGCCAGCAGCGACGTCCGGGGAGGTCTTACCTACGAGCAGTACTTC,CASSDVRGGLTYEQYF
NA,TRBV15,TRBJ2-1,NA,TGTGCCACCAGCAGAGACATACCCCCGGGACCCTACAATGAGCAGTTCTTC,CATSRDIPPGPYNEQFF
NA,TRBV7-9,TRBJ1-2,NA,TGTGCCAGCAGCTTAGATCCACTCAACTATGGCTACACCTTC,CASSLDPLNYGYTF
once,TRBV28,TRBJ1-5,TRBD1,TGTGCCAGCAACGGACAGGGGAGCAATCAGCCCCAGCATTTT,CASNGQGSNQPQHF
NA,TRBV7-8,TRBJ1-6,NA,TGTGCCAGCAGCCCCGGGGGGGATTCACCCCTCCACTTT,CASSPGGDSPLHF
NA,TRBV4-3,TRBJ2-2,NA,TGCGCCAGCAGCCCCGAAGCCGGGGAGCTGTTTTTT,CASSPEAGELFF
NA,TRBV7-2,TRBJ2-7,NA,TGTGCCAGCAGCCCACTTAACGGTCTTCGAGCGTACGAGCAGTACTTC,CASSPLNGLRAYEQYF
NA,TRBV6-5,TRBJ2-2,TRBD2,TGTGCCAGCAGTTTAGCGGGAGAGAACACCGGGGAGCTGTTTTTT,CASSLAGENTGELFF
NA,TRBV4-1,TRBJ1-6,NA,TGCGCCAGCAGCCAAGTCCCCAATTCACCCCTCCACTTT,CASSQVPNSPLHF
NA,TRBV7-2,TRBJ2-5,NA,TGTGCCAGCAGCTTCCAGGGGTGGGAGTCAGAGACCCAGTACTTC,CASSFQGWESETQYF
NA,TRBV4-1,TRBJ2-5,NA,TGCGCCAGCAGCCAAGGGCCCGGGGCAGAGACCCAGTACTTC,CASSQGPGAETQYF
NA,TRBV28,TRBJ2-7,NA,TGTGCCAGCAGCCCAGACAGCTACGAGCAGTACTTC,CASSPDSYEQYF
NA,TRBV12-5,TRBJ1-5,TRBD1,TGTGCTAGTGGTGTTTGGACAGGGAAAGGAGGAGGCAATCAGCCCCAGCATTTT,CASGVWTGKGGGNQPQHF
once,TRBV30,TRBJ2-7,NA,TGTGCCTGGAGTGTTGGGACACTCGCCTCCTACGAGCAGTACTTC,CAWSVGTLASYEQYF
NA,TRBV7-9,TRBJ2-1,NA,TGTGCCAGCAGCTTGGGACACAACAATGAGCAGTTCTTC,CASSLGHNNEQFF
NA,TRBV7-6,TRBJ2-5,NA,TGTGCCAGCACCCTTAGTCAGGGCCTGGGTGAGACCCAGTACTTC,CASTLSQGLGETQYF
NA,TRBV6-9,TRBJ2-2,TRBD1,TGTGCCAGCTACGGACAGGGTAACACCGGGGAGCTGTTTTTT,CASYGQGNTGELFF
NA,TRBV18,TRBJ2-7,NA,TGTGCCAGCTCACCACCGGTTGGCCCCGAGCAGTACTTC,CASSPPVGPEQYF
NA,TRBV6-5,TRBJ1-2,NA,TGTGCCAGCAGTTCGCGGGGAGGCTATGGCTACACCTTC,CASSSRGGYGYTF
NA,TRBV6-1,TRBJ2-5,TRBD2,TGTGCCAGCAGTGAAGCCGCCCGACTAGCGGTTGGGGAGACCCAGTACTTC,CASSEAARLAVGETQYF
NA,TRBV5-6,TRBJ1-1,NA,TGTGCCAGCAGCTGGGTCAGCCCGAACACTGAAGCTTTCTTT,CASSWVSPNTEAFF
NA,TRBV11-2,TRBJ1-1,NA,TGTGCCAGCAGCTCAAGGACGGAGAACACTGAAGCTTTCTTT,CASSSRTENTEAFF
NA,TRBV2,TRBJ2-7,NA,TGTGCCAGCAGTGAAATCAGGACCCACGAGCAGTACTTC,CASSEIRTHEQYF
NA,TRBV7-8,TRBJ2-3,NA,TGTGCCAGCAGCACGTCGTCCTTCTCGAGTAGCACAGATACGCAGTATTTT,CASSTSSFSSSTDTQYF